This T cell receptor (beta chain) came from a study of blood T cell repertoires in COVID-19. Study-wide context: The study drew acute and convalescent COVID-19 samples from the United States, Italy and Spain.

J gave up 0 bases and V 5 bases, and 10 bases lay outside the gene matches. This CDR3 has 18 amino acids. Germline-derived CDR1 and CDR2 are MGHRA and YSYEKL. Original handling: Reference gene primer amplification gave estimated nucleated cell counts. Sequencing was performed with immunoSEQ multiplex PCR; in TCRdb, only in-frame clones are kept and a portion is missing. The DNA was the basis for D and trimming; V, J and clone size are from that table. This sample has more than 350,000 clones, with 75% to 90% found just once. Material for sequencing was PBMCs or T cells enriched from blood (not recorded which). The rearrangement uses TRBV4-1 and TRBJ2-7, with TRBD2 identical over 13 bases. The sequence was obtained from a man aged 18 to 35 who had recovered from COVID-19. DNA for the CDR3: TGCGCCAGCAGCAGAGGGAGACTAGCGGGGGGCCGCTCCTACGAGCAGTACTTC. Encoded protein: CASSRGRLAGGRSYEQYF.